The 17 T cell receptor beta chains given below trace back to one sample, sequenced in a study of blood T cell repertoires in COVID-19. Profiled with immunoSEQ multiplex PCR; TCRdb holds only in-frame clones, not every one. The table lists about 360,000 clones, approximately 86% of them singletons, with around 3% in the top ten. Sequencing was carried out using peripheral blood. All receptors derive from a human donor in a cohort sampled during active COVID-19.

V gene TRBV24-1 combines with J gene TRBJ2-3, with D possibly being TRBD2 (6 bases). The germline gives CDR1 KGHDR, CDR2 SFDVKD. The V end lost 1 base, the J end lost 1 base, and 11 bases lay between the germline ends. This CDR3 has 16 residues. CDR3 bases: TGTGCCACCAGTGATTTTCAGGGCGGGGGCACAGATACGCAGTATTTT. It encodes CATSDFQGGGTDTQYF.

The CDR3 loop reads CASSFDRGRNYGYTF. The CDR3 DNA sequence: TGTGCCAGCAGCTTTGACAGGGGCAGAAACTATGGCTACACCTTC. The gene calls are TRBV7-8 and TRBJ1-2, with 8 bases identical to TRBD1. The CDR3 consists of 15 residues. J gave up 2 bases and V 3 bases, and 5 bases lay outside the gene matches. Germline CDR1 SGHVS, CDR2 FQNEAQ.

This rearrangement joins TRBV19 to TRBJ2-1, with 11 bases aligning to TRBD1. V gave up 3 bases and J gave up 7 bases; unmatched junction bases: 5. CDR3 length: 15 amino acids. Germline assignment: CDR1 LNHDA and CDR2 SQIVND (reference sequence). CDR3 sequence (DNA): TGTGCCAGTAGTATCCGGGACAGGGGGGGGAATGAGCAGTTCTTC. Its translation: CASSIRDRGGNEQFF.

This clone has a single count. CDR3 loop: CASSIKAGALVTDTQYF. In DNA, the CDR3 is TGTGCCAGTAGTATAAAGGCGGGGGCCCTTGTTACAGATACGCAGTATTTT. This chain connects TRBV19 to TRBJ2-3; perhaps TRBD2 as D (7 bases). This CDR3 region has 17 residues. V lost 2 bases to trimming and J lost 3 bases, with 18 bases between them. Germline CDR1 and CDR2: LNHDA and SQIVND (reference sequence).

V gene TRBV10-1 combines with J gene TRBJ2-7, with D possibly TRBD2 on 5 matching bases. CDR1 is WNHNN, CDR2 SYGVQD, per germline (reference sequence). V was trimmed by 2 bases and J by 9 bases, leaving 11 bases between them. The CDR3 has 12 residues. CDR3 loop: CASSEDIEGQYF. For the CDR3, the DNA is TGCGCCAGCAGTGAGGATATCGAGGGGCAGTACTTC.

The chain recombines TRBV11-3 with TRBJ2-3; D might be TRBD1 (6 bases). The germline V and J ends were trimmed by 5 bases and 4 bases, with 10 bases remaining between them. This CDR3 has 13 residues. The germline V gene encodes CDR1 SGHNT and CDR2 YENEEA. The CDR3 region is CASSQGPADTQYF. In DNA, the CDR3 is TGTGCCAGCAGCCAGGGGCCAGCAGATACGCAGTATTTT.

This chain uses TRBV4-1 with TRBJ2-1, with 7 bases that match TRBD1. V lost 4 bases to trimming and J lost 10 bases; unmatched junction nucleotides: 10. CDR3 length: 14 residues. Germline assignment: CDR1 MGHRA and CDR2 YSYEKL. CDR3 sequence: CASSPGQNTDEQFF. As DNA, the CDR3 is TGCGCCAGCAGCCCGGGACAGAACACGGACGAGCAGTTCTTC.

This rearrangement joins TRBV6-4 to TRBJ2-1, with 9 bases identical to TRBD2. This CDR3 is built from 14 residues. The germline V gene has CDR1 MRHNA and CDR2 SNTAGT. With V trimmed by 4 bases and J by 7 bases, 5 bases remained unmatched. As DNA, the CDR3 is TGTGCCAGCAGTGTATCGCGGGAGGGGAATGAGCAGTTCTTC. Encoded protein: CASSVSREGNEQFF.

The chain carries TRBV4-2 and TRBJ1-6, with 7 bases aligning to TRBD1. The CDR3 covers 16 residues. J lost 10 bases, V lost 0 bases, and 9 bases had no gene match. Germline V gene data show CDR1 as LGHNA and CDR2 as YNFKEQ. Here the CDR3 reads CASSQDPGDSGSPLHF. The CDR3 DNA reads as TGTGCCAGCAGCCAAGATCCCGGGGACAGTGGGTCACCCCTCCACTTT.

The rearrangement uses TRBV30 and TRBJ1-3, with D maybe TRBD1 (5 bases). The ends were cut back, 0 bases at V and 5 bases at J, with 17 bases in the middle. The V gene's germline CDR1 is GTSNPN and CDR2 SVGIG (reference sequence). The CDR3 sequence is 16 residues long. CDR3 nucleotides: TGTGCCTGGAGTGTAAGTTCTTCTCCAGGGAGAAACACCATATATTTT. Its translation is CAWSVSSSPGRNTIYF.

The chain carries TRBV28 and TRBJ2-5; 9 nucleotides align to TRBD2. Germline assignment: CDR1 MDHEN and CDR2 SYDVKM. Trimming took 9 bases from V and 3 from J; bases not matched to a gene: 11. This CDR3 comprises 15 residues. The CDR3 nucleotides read TGTGCCAGTACCGTAGCGGGAGAGACAAAAGAGACCCAGTACTTC. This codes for CASTVAGETKETQYF. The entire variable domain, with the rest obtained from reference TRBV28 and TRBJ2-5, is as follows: DVKVTQSSRYLVKRTGEKVFLECVQDMDHENMFWYRQDPGLGLRLIYFSYDVKMKEKGDIPEGYSVSREKKERFSLILESASTNQTSMYLCASTVAGETKETQYFGPGTRLLVL.

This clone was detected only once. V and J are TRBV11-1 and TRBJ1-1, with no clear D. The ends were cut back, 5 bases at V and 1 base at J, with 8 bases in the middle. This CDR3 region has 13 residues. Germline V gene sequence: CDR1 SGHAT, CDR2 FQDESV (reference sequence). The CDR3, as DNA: TGTGCCAGCAGCCTCCGGGAGAACACTGAAGCTTTCTTT. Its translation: CASSLRENTEAFF.

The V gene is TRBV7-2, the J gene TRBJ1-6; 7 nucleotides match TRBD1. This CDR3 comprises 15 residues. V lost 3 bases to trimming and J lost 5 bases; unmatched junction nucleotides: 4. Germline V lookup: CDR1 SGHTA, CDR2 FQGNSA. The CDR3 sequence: CASSFGTVDNSPLHF. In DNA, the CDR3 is TGTGCCAGCAGCTTCGGGACAGTTGATAATTCACCCCTCCACTTT.

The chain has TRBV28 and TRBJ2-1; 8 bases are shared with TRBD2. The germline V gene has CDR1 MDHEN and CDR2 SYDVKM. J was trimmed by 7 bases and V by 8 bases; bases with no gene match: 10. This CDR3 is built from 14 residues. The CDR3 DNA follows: TGTGCCAGCCTTATCGGGAGGGCCGGGAATGAGCAGTTCTTC. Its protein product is CASLIGRAGNEQFF.

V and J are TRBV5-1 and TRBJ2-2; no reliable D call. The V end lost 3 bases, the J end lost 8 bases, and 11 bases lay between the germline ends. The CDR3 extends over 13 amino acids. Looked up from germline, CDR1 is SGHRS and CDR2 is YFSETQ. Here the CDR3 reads CASSYGGNGELFF. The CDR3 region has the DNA TGCGCCAGCAGCTACGGTGGTAATGGGGAGCTGTTTTTT.

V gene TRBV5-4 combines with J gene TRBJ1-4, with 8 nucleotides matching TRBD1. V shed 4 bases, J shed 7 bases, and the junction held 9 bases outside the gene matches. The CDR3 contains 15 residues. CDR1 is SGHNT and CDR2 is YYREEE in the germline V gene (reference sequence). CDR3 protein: CASSKTGGAGEKLFF. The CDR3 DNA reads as TGTGCCAGCAGCAAAACAGGGGGAGCTGGTGAAAAACTGTTTTTT.

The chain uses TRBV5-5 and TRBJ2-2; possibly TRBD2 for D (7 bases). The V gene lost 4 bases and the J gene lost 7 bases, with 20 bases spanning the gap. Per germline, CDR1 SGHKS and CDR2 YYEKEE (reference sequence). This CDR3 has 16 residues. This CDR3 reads CASSPGPLRGGGELFF. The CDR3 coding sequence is TGTGCCAGCAGCCCAGGACCCTTGAGGGGGGGCGGGGAGCTGTTTTTT.